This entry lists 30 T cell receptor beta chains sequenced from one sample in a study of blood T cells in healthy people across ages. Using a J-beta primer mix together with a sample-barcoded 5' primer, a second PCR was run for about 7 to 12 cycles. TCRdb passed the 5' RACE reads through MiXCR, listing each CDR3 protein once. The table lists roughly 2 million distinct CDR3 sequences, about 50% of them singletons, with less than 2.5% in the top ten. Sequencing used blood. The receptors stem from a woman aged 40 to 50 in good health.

This CDR3 is CASSFWGRGEQFF. For the CDR3, the DNA is TGTGCCAGCAGTTTTTGGGGGCGGGGTGAGCAGTTCTTC. The gene calls are TRBV28 and TRBJ2-1, with D perhaps being TRBD1 or TRBD2 (6 bases each). Germline assignment: CDR1 MDHEN and CDR2 SYDVKM. V was trimmed by 3 bases and J by 9 bases, leaving 12 bases between them. The CDR3 extends over 13 amino acids.

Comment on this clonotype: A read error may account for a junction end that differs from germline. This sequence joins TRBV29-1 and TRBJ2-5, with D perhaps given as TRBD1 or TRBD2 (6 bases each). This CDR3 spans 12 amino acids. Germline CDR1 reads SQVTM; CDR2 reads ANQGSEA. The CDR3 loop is CSVATGTYEQYF. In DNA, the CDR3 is TGCAGTGTTGCCACAGGGACTTATGAGCAGTACTTC. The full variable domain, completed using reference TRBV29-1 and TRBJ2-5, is SAVISQKPSRDICQRGTSLTIQCQVDSQVTMMFWYRQQPGQSLTLIATANQGSEATYESGFVIDKFPISRPNLTFSTLTVSNMSPEDSSIYLCSVATGTYEQYFGPGTRLLVL.

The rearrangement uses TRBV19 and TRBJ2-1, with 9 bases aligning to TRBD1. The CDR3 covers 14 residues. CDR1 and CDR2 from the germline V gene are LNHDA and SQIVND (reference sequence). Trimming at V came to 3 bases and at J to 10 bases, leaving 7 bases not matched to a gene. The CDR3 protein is CASSMGQGGYEQFF. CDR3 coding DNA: TGTGCCAGTAGTATGGGACAGGGAGGCTACGAGCAGTTCTTC.

CDR3 amino acids: CASSRRPNYGYTF. Here the CDR3 DNA reads TGTGCCAGTAGTAGACGTCCTAACTATGGCTACACCTTC. The rearrangement uses TRBV19 and TRBJ1-2, with D unclear. Germline CDR1 and CDR2: LNHDA and SQIVND (reference sequence). Trimming cost V 4 bases and J 0 bases, with 6 bases left between them. The CDR3 has 13 amino acids.

The CDR3 spells CASSGGQGTGELFF. CDR3 coding DNA: TGCGCCAGCAGCGGGGGACAGGGCACCGGGGAGCTGTTTTTT. The chain links TRBV5-1 to TRBJ2-2, with TRBD1 matching 9 bases. The CDR3 runs to 14 residues. V lost 4 bases and J lost 4; bases outside the gene matches: 2. Germline CDR1 reads SGHRS; CDR2 reads YFSETQ.

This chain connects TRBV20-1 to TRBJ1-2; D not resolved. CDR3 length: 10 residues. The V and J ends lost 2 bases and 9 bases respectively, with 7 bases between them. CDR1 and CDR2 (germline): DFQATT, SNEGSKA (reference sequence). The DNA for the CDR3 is TGCAGTGCTAGATCATATAGCTACACCTTC. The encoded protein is CSARSYSYTF.

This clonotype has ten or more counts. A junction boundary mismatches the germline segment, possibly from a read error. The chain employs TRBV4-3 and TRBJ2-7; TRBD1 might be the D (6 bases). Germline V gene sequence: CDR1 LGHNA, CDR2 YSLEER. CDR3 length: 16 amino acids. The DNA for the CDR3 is TGCGCCAGCAGCCAAGGGACAGCTTCTTCCTCCGACGAGCAGTACTTC. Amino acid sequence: CASSQGTASSSDEQYF.

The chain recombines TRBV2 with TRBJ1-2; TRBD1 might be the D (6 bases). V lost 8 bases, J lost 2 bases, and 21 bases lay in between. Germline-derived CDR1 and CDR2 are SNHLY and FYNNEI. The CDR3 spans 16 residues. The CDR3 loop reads CASPASRKGGNYGYTF. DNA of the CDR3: TGTGCCAGCCCAGCCTCCCGCAAAGGGGGGAACTATGGCTACACCTTC.

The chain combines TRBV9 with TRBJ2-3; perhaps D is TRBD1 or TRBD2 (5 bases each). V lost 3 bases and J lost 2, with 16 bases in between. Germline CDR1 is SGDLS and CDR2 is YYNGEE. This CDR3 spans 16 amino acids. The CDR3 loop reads CASSALNGANTDTQYF. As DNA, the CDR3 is TGTGCCAGCAGCGCCCTCAACGGGGCGAACACAGATACGCAGTATTTT.

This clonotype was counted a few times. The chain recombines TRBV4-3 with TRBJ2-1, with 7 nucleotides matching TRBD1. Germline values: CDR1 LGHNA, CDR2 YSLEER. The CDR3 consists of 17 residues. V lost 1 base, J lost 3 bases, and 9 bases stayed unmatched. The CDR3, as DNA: TGCGCCAGCAGCCAAGGACAGGGCCGTACTATCTACAATGAGCAGTTCTTC. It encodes CASSQGQGRTIYNEQFF.

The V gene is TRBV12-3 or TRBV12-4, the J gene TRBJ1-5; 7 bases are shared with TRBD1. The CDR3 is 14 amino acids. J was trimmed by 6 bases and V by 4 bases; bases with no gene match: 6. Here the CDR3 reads CASSSATGLQPQHF. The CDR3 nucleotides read TGTGCCAGCAGTTCGGCGACAGGGCTTCAGCCCCAGCATTTT.

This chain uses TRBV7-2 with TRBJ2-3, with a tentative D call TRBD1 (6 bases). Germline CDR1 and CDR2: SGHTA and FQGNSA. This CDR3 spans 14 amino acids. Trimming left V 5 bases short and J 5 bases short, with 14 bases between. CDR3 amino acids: CASSLRQERDTQYF. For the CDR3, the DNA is TGTGCCAGCAGCCTCAGACAGGAAAGAGATACGCAGTATTTT.

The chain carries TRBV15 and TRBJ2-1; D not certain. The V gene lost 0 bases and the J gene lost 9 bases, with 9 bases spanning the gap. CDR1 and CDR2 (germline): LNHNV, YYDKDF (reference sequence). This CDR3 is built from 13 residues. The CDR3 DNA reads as TGTGCCACCAGCAGAGAAGGGTACGGTGAGCAGTTCTTC. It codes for CATSREGYGEQFF.

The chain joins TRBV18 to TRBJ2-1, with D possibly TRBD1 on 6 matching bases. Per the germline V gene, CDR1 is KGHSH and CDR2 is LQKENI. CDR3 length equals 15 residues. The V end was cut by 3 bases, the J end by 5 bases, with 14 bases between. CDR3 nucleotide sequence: TGTGCCAGCTCACCTATAAGGGCAGGGGACAATGAGCAGTTCTTC. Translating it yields CASSPIRAGDNEQFF.

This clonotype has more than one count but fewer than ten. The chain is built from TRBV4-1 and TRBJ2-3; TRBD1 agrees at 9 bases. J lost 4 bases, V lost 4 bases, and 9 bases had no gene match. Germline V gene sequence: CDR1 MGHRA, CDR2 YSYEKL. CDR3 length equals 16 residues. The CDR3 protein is CASSLLGQGRADTQYF. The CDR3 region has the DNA TGCGCCAGCAGCCTGCTCGGACAGGGGCGTGCAGATACGCAGTATTTT.

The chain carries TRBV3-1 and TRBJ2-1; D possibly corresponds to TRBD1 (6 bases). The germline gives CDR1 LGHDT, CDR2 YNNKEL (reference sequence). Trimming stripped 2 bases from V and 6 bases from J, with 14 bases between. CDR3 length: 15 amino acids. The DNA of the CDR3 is TGTGCCAGCAGCCAAACTTCATGGGGGCTCAATGAGCAGTTCTTC. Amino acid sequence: CASSQTSWGLNEQFF.

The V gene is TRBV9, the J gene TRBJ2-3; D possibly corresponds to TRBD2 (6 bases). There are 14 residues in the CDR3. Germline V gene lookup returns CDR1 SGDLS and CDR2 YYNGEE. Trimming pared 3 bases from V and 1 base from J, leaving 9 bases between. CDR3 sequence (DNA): TGTGCCAGCAGCGCGGGGGTCCGCACAGATACGCAGTATTTT. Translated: CASSAGVRTDTQYF.

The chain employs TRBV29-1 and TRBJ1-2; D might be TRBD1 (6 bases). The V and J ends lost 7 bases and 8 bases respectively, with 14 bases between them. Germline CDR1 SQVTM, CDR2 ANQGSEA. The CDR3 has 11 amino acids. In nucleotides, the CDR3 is TGCAGCGGATTTGGGGGCGGGGGCTACACCTTC. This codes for CSGFGGGGYTF.

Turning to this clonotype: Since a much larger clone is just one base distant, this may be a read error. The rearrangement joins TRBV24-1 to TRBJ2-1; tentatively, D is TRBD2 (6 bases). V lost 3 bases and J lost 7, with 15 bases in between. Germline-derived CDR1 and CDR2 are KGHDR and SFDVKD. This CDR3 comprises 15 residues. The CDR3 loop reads CATSDRGTRSNEQFF. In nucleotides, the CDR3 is TGTGCCACCAGTGATCGGGGGACGAGATCGAATGAGCAGTTCTTC.

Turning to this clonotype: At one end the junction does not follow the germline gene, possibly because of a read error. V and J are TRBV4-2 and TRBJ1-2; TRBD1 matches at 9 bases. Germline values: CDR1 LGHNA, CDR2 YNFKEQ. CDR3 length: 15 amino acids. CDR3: CASSQRTGDGYDYTF. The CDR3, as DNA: TGTGCCAGCAGCCAAAGGACAGGGGACGGGTATGACTACACCTTC.

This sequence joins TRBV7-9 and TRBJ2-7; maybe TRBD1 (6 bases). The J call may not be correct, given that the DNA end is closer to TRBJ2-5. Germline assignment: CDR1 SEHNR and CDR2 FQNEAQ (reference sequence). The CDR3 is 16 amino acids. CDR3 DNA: TGTGCCAGCAGCCCTAATTGGGGGCGAGACGAAAAGACCCAGTACTTC. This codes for CASSPNWGRDEKTQYF.

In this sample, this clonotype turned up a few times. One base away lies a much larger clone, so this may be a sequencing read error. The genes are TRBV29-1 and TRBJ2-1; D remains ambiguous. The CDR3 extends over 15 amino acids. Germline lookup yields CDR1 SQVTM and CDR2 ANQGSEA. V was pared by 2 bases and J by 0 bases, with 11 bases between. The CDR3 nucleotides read TGCAGCGTTGAACGGGCCACCAGCTCCTACAATGAGCAGTTCTTC. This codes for CSVERATSSYNEQFF.

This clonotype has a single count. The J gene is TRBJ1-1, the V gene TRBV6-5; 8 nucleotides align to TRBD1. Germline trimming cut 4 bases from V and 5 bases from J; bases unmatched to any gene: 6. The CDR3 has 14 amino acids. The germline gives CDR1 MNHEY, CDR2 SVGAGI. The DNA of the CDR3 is TGTGCCAGCAGTTTGCCAGGGACAGGAACTGAAGCTTTCTTT. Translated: CASSLPGTGTEAFF.

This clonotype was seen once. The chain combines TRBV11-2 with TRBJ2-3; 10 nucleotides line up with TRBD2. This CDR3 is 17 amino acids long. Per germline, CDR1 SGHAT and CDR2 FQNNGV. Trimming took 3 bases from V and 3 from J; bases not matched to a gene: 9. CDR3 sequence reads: CASSFNVPSGGTDTQYF. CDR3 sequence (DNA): TGTGCCAGCAGCTTTAATGTGCCTAGCGGGGGAACAGATACGCAGTATTTT.

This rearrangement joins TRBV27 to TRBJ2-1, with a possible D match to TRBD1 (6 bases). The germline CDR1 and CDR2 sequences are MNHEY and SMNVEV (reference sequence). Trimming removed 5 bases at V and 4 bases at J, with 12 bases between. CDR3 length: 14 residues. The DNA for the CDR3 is TGTGCCAGCAGTGGAACAGGGTTGTACAATGAGCAGTTCTTC. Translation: CASSGTGLYNEQFF.

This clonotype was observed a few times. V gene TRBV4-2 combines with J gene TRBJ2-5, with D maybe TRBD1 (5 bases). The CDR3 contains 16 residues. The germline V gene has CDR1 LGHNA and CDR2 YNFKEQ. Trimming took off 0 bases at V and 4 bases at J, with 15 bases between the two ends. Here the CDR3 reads CASSQDQGSGRETQYF. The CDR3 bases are TGTGCCAGCAGCCAAGATCAGGGATCGGGTCGAGAGACCCAGTACTTC.

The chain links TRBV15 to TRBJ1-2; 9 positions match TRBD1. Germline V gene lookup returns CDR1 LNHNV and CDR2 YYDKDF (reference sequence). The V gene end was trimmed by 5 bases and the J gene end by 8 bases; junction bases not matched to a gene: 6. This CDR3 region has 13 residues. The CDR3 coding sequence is TGTGCCACCAGCGAGGGACAGGGTTTCGGCTACACCTTC. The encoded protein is CATSEGQGFGYTF.

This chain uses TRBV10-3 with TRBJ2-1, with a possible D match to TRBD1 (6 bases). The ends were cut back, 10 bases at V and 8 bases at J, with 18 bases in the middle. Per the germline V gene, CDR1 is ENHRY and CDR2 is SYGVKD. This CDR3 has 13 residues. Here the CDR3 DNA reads TGTGCCAGCAGCAGGGGCGCCCCCGATGAGCAGTTCTTC. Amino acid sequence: CASSRGAPDEQFF.

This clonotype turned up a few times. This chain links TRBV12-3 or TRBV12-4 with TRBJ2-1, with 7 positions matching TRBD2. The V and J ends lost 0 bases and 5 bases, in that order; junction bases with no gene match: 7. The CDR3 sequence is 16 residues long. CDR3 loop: CASSLAVRRGNNEQFF. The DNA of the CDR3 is TGTGCCAGCAGTTTAGCGGTTCGGCGGGGGAACAATGAGCAGTTCTTC.

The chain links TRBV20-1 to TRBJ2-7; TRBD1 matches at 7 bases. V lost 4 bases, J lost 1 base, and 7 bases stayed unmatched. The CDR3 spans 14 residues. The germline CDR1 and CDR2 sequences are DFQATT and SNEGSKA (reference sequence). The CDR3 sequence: CSAIRQGISYEQYF. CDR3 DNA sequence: TGCAGTGCTATCAGACAGGGAATTTCCTACGAGCAGTACTTC.